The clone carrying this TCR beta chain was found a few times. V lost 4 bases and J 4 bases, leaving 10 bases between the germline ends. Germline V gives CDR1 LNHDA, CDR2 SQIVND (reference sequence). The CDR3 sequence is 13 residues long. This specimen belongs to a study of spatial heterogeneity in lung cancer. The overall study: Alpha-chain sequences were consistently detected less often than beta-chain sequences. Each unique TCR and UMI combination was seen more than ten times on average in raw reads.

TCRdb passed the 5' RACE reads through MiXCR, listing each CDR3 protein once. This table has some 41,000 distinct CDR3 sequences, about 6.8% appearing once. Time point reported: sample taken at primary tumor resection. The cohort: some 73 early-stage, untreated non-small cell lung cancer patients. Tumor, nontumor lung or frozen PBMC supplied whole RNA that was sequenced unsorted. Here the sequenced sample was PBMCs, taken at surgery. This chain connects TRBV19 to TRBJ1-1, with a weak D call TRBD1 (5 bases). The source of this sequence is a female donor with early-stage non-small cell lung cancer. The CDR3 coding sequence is TGTGCCAGTAGTAGACAGTCCCCCACTGAAGCTTTCTTT. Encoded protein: CASSRQSPTEAFF.